This T cell receptor beta chain was retrieved from a study of cytomegalovirus exposure and HLA in healthy donors. The study's findings and limits: HLA-A and HLA-B allele assignments for most subjects were reportedly predicted accurately using TCR beta sequences. CMV antigen specificity was confirmed in vitro for a few CMV-associated chains. Among donors in an Asian-associated ancestry cluster, a later analysis reportedly found fewer N-insertions than the roughly 670-donor mean.

This clone was seen once. Its specificity is unknown. J gave up 0 bases and V 2 bases, and 6 bases lay outside the gene matches. Germline CDR1 KGHSH, CDR2 LQKENI. This CDR3 is built from 18 residues. This PCR relied on a set of 60 Vbeta primers and 13 Jbeta primers. Data came from immunoSEQ multiplex PCR; TCRdb stores just in-frame clones and leaves some out. In the table there are some 250,000 clones, 82% of which are singletons. The receptor was derived from a woman in her thirties or forties in good health and CMV-seropositive. The chain carries TRBV18 and TRBJ1-6; 8 nucleotides agree with TRBD1. Input material: PBMCs. The CDR3 nucleotides are TGTGCCAGCTCACCAACCGGACAGGGCAGCTCCTATAATTCACCCCTCCACTTT. This gives the protein CASSPTGQGSSYNSPLHF.